The T cell receptor (beta chain) described here comes from a study of shared clonotypes between healthy human individuals. Sequenced by immunoSEQ multiplex PCR; TCRdb stores in-frame clones only, minus some. Found here are over 2 million clones, just under 95% of them singletons; the top ten hold 0.37%. With regard to this clone: Its antigen is currently unknown.

The V gene's germline CDR1 is SGHRS and CDR2 YFSETQ. V lost 0 bases and J lost 15; bases outside the gene matches: 6. The CDR3 is 14 residues long. Study conclusions and caveats: Sample collection involved blood only; tissue repertoires are likely different. Larger estimated richness was generally recorded for naive subsets relative to memory subsets. It was the non-shared clonotypes that had lower generation probabilities than clonotypes shared by all four donors.

Material for sequencing was naive CD4+ T cells from PBMCs. Subset: CD45RA+ positively selected. The chain recombines TRBV5-1 with TRBJ2-1, with TRBD2 identical over 13 bases. The receptor was derived from a young man in good health. Some clones in this sample may be carry-over from other donors' samples. The CDR3: CASSLETSGRGVFF. The CDR3 DNA sequence: TGCGCCAGCAGCTTGGAAACTAGCGGGAGGGGGGTGTTCTTC.